This T cell receptor (beta chain) was retrieved from a study of Graves' ophthalmopathy and Graves' hyperthyroidism. This clonotype was seen repeatedly, ten times or more. The authors amplified TCR beta CDR3 regions from RNA transcripts. Second-round multiplex PCR came after first-round RT-PCR with HTBI primers. Each CDR3 protein gets one entry after TCRdb re-called the multiplex PCR reads with MiXCR. The data show hundreds of thousands of distinct CDR3 sequences, around 21% seen once. V gave up 5 bases and J gave up 6 bases; unmatched junction bases: 3. Germline CDR1 reads MNHNS; CDR2 reads SASEGT. The CDR3 runs 13 residues.

The chain combines TRBV6-1 with TRBJ2-4; 8 nucleotides agree with TRBD1. Sequenced sample: peripheral blood. This clonotype was obtained from a woman aged 18-29 years with stable Graves' hyperthyroidism. CDR3 coding DNA: TGTGCCAGCAGTCAGGGGGCGGGAAACATTCAGTACTTC. Amino acids: CASSQGAGNIQYF.